The clone carrying this T cell receptor beta chain was seen ten or more times. What it recognizes is unknown. One entry per CDR3 protein, called by TCRdb with MiXCR from the PCR reads. The sample holds about 35,000 distinct CDR3 sequences; approximately 20% are singletons and the top ten take under 1.3%. These data come from a study of molecular identifiers for immune sequencing clone quantification. About the research overall: In the replicates, RNA derived from around 20,000 or 99,000 naive CD8 cells was divided into five parts, and four were sequenced.

General study findings and limits: Detecting spiked Jurkat TCR RNA from one cell among about a million naive cells was reportedly possible.

The V gene lost 8 bases and the J gene lost 1 base, with 15 bases spanning the gap. This CDR3 has 14 amino acids. This clonotype was sampled from a human donor in good health. Some libraries in this study had Jurkat cell RNA spiked in. Sequenced: naive CD8+ T cells from blood, with Jurkat cell RNA spiked in. The subset denotes: FACS-sorted CD8+CD4-CCR7+CD45RA+ naive T cells. The chain couples TRBV12-3 or TRBV12-4 to TRBJ2-7; no clear D. DNA for the CDR3: TGTGCCAGCGCCGCTTGGGGATCTTCCTACGAGCAGTACTTC. Its translation: CASAAWGSSYEQYF.